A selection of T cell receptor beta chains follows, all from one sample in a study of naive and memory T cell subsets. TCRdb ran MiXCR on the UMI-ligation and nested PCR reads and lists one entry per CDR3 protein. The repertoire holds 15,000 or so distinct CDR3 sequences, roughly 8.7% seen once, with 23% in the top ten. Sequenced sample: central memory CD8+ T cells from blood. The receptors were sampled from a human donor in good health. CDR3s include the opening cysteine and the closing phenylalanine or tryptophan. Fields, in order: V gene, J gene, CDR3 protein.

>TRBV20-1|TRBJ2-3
CSAEPLGWSGGPSTDTQYF
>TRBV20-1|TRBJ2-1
CSAHSGTHSYNEQFF
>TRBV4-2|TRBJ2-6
CASSPRGGSGANVLTF
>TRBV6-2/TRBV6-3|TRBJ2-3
CASSYGRSTDTQYF
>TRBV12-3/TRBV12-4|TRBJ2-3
CATGGLAGTDTQYF
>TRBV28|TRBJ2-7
CASSLAGGETNEQYF
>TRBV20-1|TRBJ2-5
CSASSGDPRETQYF
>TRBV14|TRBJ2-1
CASGLYNEQFF
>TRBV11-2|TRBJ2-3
CASSLGTGGTDTQYF
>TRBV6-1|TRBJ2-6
CASSEARSGANVLTF
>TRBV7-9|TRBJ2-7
CASSLGPGGLIYEQYF
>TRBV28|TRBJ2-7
CASSDRDPYEQYF
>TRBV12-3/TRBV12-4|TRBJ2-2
CASSMGPLQFNTGELFF
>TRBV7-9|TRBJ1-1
CASSLGASNTEAFF
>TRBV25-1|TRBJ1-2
CATLTGDGYTF
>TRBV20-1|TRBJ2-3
CSAIATYPGGADTQYF
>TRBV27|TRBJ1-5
CASSFGGTGHQPQHF
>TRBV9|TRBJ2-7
CASSPTGHLSYEQYF
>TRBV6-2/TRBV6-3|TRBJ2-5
CASSQWTGEETQYF
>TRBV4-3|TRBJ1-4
CASSRGLANEKLFF
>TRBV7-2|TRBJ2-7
CASSFVYYEQYF
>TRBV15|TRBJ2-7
CATSRSDRAKQYF
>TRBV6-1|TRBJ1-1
CASGMGEGAAEAFF
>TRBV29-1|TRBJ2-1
CSVVRGLDNEQFF
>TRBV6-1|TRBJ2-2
CASSEAGGGTGELFF
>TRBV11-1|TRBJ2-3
CASSLKVSDTQYF
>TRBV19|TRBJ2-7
CASSIAGGPNEQYF
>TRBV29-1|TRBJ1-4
CSVEDLGQGGEKLFF
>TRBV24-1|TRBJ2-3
CATEVSDTQYF
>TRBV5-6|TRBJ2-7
CASSYGTVYIYEQYF
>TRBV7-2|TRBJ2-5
CASSLELGGSGETQYF
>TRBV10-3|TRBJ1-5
CAISEGLYKYYSDSNQPQHF
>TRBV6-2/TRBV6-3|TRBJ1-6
CASSYGGPNNSPLHF
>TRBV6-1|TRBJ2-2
CASTGGDTGELFF
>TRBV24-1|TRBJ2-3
CATNGGSTDTQYF
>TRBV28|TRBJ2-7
CASSLSRGRISYEQYF
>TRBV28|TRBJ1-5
CASSGTLYQPQHF
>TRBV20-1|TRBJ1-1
CSARGGTRDTEAFF
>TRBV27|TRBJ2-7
CASRVTSGSTYEQYF
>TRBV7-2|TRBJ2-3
CASSPHADTQYF
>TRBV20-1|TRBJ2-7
CSASVSGGSDSEQYF
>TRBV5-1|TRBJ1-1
CASSLGGLGTEAFF
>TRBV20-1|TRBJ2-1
CSARNPYNEQFF
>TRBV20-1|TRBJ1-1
CSARVEGLLTEAFF
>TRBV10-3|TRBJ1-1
CAISWDSYLNTEAFF
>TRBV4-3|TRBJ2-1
CASGWGGNNEQFF
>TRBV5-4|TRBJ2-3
CASSRSDTQYF
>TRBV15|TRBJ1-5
CATSRAGDGNQPQHF
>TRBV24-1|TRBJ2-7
CATSEDGDRGNEQYF
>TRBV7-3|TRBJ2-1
CASSQAGGPVSYNEQFF
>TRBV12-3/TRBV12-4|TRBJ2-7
CASSSAWPSEQYF